Each of the 20 T cell receptor beta chains below was sequenced from the same sample in a study of blood T cell repertoires in COVID-19. TCRdb's copy holds only in-frame clones and misses some; the assay was immunoSEQ multiplex PCR. The data show about 240,000 clones, less than 90% seen once. The sequencing input was peripheral blood. Every receptor here comes from a man in his sixties with acute or convalescent COVID-19.

The chain links TRBV29-1 to TRBJ2-1, with 12 nucleotides matching TRBD2. CDR1 is SQVTM, CDR2 ANQGSEA, per germline. This CDR3 has 14 amino acids. V shed 4 bases, J shed 5 bases, and the junction held 3 bases outside the gene matches. The CDR3 sequence: CSVGTSGRNNEQFF. The DNA for the CDR3 is TGCAGCGTTGGTACTAGCGGGAGGAACAATGAGCAGTTCTTC.

The chain carries TRBV5-6 and TRBJ2-2; D is possibly TRBD1 (6 bases). Trimming left V 0 bases short and J 2 bases short, with 11 bases between. Germline V gene data show CDR1 as SGHDT and CDR2 as YYEEEE. The CDR3 is 16 amino acids. The CDR3 DNA reads TGTGCCAGCAGCTTGGATTGGACAGCAAACACCGGGGAGCTGTTTTTT. It codes for CASSLDWTANTGELFF.

This clone was counted once. The rearrangement uses TRBV23-1 and TRBJ2-7; 7 nucleotides match TRBD1. TRBV23-1 carries the ORF label, with uncertain function. This CDR3 region has 12 residues. Losses at the gene ends were 6 bases for V and 3 bases for J; bases not matched to a gene: 2. CDR3 residues: CASRGTVYEQYF. In DNA form, the CDR3 reads TGCGCCAGCAGGGGGACAGTCTACGAGCAGTACTTC.

The gene calls are TRBV6-4 and TRBJ1-2; D may be TRBD1 (6 bases). V lost 0 bases to trimming and J lost 7 bases, with 15 bases between them. The CDR3 totals 15 residues. CDR1 is MRHNA and CDR2 is SNTAGT in the germline V gene. This CDR3 is CASSDSIQGHGGYTF. In DNA, the CDR3 is TGTGCCAGCAGTGACTCGATTCAGGGGCACGGTGGCTACACCTTC.

The chain joins TRBV18 to TRBJ1-1; D is ambiguous. V lost 2 bases, J lost 3 bases, and 7 bases lay in between. CDR3 length: 13 residues. CDR1 is KGHSH and CDR2 is LQKENI in the germline V gene. CDR3 DNA sequence: TGTGCCAGCTCACCAAAACGGGACACTGAAGCTTTCTTT. Translated: CASSPKRDTEAFF.

V is TRBV4-3 and J is TRBJ1-2; 12 positions agree with TRBD1. V trimming: 0 bases; J trimming: 8 bases; junction bases outside the gene matches: 7. The germline gives CDR1 LGHNA, CDR2 YSLEER. This CDR3 contains 16 residues. CDR3 protein: CASSQDLGDRGHGYTF. CDR3 DNA sequence: TGCGCCAGCAGCCAAGATCTTGGGGACAGGGGGCACGGCTACACCTTC.

The rearrangement uses TRBV7-9 and TRBJ1-2, with no clear D. The germline V and J ends were trimmed by 5 bases and 4 bases, with 14 bases remaining between them. The CDR3 is 14 amino acids. Germline V lookup: CDR1 SEHNR, CDR2 FQNEAQ (reference sequence). CDR3 in amino acids: CASSGGAGFYGYTF. The CDR3 nucleotides are TGTGCCAGCAGCGGAGGAGCAGGATTCTATGGCTACACCTTC.

This clone has a single count. The gene calls are TRBV9 and TRBJ2-5, with D uncertain. Trimming pared 0 bases from V and 5 bases from J, leaving 17 bases between. The CDR3 consists of 16 residues. The germline CDR1 and CDR2 sequences are SGDLS and YYNGEE. CDR3 in DNA: TGTGCCAGCAGCGTAGGTTTATCCCTATCGTATGAGACCCAGTACTTC. This codes for CASSVGLSLSYETQYF.

This chain connects TRBV2 to TRBJ1-5; 7 positions agree with TRBD1. CDR3 size: 15 residues. The germline V gene has CDR1 SNHLY and CDR2 FYNNEI. V lost 5 bases and J lost 0; bases outside the gene matches: 4. The CDR3: CASSSGQISNQPQHF. CDR3 bases: TGTGCCAGCAGTTCGGGACAGATTAGCAATCAGCCCCAGCATTTT. The complete variable domain, with remaining parts taken from reference TRBV2 and TRBJ1-5, reads EPEVTQTPSHQVTQMGQEVILRCVPISNHLYFYWYRQILGQKVEFLVSFYNNEISEKSEIFDDQFSVERPDGSNFTLKIRSTKLEDSAMYFCASSSGQISNQPQHFGDGTRLSIL.

This rearrangement joins TRBV2 to TRBJ2-2; 9 bases align to TRBD2. The CDR3 totals 15 residues. V shed 2 bases and J 7 bases; nucleotides not matched to a gene: 5. The germline V gene encodes CDR1 SNHLY and CDR2 FYNNEI. The CDR3 coding sequence is TGTGCCAGCAGTGAAAGGGTAGCGGGAGTCGGGGAGCTGTTTTTT. As protein: CASSERVAGVGELFF.

This clone was detected only once. The V call is TRBV6-2 or TRBV6-3, the J call TRBJ1-2, with 8 bases identical to TRBD1. The CDR3 has 13 amino acids. Germline lookup yields CDR1 MNHEY and CDR2 SVGEGT. V shed 5 bases and J 2 bases; nucleotides not matched to a gene: 1. The CDR3 sequence is CASSRQGNYGYTF. The DNA of the CDR3 is TGTGCCAGCAGTCGACAGGGGAACTATGGCTACACCTTC.

The J gene is TRBJ2-5, the V gene TRBV7-3; possible D gene TRBD2, 5 bases. Germline CDR1 SGHTA, CDR2 FQGTGA. This CDR3 region has 16 residues. V was trimmed by 2 bases and J by 1 base, leaving 14 bases between them. The CDR3 sequence is CASSLGMGEAQETQYF. As DNA, the CDR3 is TGTGCCAGCAGCTTAGGGATGGGAGAAGCCCAAGAGACCCAGTACTTC.

The chain employs TRBV4-1 and TRBJ1-4, with D possibly TRBD1 on 5 matching bases. Germline-derived CDR1 and CDR2 are MGHRA and YSYEKL. The CDR3 covers 15 residues. V gave up 0 bases and J gave up 8 bases, with 13 bases separating them. The CDR3 loop reads CASSQDGGVGEKLFF. The DNA for the CDR3 is TGCGCCAGCAGCCAAGATGGGGGGGTAGGCGAAAAACTGTTTTTT.

This clone appeared a few times. CDR3 sequence reads: CASSSPGAWQYF. The CDR3 DNA follows: TGTGCCAGCAGCTCACCGGGAGCCTGGCAGTACTTC. The rearrangement joins TRBV13 to TRBJ2-7; D is possibly TRBD2 (6 bases). V was cut by 4 bases and J by 9 bases, with 13 bases left in between. The V gene's germline CDR1 is PRHDT and CDR2 FYEKMQ (reference sequence). This CDR3 is 12 amino acids long.

The chain uses TRBV2 and TRBJ1-1; D possibly corresponds to TRBD1 (5 bases). Trimming removed 6 bases from V and 10 bases from J, with 15 bases in between. The CDR3 is 12 residues long. Germline CDR1 SNHLY, CDR2 FYNNEI. CDR3 amino acids: CASRLREGAAFF. CDR3 nucleotides: TGTGCCAGCAGATTACGTGAAGGGGCAGCTTTCTTT.

The V call is TRBV7-2, the J call TRBJ1-4; 7 positions match TRBD1. Germline-derived CDR1 and CDR2 are SGHTA and FQGNSA. V dropped 7 bases and J dropped 3; count of bases not matched to a gene: 20. This CDR3 is 19 amino acids long. The chain's CDR3 is CASTLLDDRVGFPNEKLFF. Written as DNA, the CDR3 is TGTGCCAGCACTCTACTGGATGACAGGGTCGGTTTCCCTAATGAAAAACTGTTTTTT.

The sample holds one count of this clone. The chain carries TRBV11-2 and TRBJ2-3, with 10 nucleotides matching TRBD2. Trimming cost V 3 bases and J 4 bases; bases outside gene matches: 4. Germline CDR1 and CDR2: SGHAT and FQNNGV. The CDR3 covers 15 residues. Here the CDR3 DNA reads TGTGCCAGCAGCTTGAGCGGGAGGGTGGCAGATACGCAGTATTTT. Its protein product is CASSLSGRVADTQYF.

The V and J genes are TRBV3-1 (or the pseudogene TRBV3-2) and TRBJ1-2; 7 positions match TRBD1. V lost 4 bases, J lost 13 bases, and 9 bases stayed unmatched. In germline, CDR1 is LGHDT, CDR2 YNNKEL (reference sequence). This CDR3 has 12 residues. As DNA, the CDR3 is TGTGCCAGCAGCCGCCGGGACAGACTCATCACCTTC. Its protein product is CASSRRDRLITF.

The chain employs TRBV5-6 and TRBJ2-1, with TRBD1 matching 8 bases. The germline CDR1 and CDR2 sequences are SGHDT and YYEEEE. The CDR3 length is 15 residues. The junction had 6 bases not matched to a gene; V was cut back by 0 bases and J by 7 bases. The CDR3 reads CASSLGQGFRNEQFF. CDR3 coding DNA: TGTGCCAGCAGCTTGGGACAGGGGTTCAGAAATGAGCAGTTCTTC. Using reference TRBV5-6 and TRBJ2-1 for the parts outside the CDR3, the full variable domain is DAGVTQSPTHLIKTRGQQVTLRCSPKSGHDTVSWYQQALGQGPQFIFQYYEEEERQRGNFPDRFSGHQFPNYSSELNVNALLLGDSALYLCASSLGQGFRNEQFFGPGTRLTVL.

This rearrangement joins TRBV30 to TRBJ2-7; D not certain. CDR1 is GTSNPN, CDR2 SVGIG, per germline (reference sequence). V lost 2 bases and J lost 3, with 5 bases in between. The CDR3 spans 11 residues. In DNA form, the CDR3 reads TGTGCCTGGAGTACCGGCTACGAGCAGTACTTC. It encodes CAWSTGYEQYF. The complete variable domain, with remaining parts taken from reference TRBV30 and TRBJ2-7, reads SQTIHQWPATLVQPVGSPLSLECTVEGTSNPNLYWYRQAAGRGLQLLFYSVGIGQISSEVPQNLSASRPQDRQFILSSKKLLLSDSGFYLCAWSTGYEQYFGPGTRLTVT.